This T cell receptor beta chain was obtained from a study of T cells after yellow fever vaccination (dated by TCRdb to about 2019). With regard to the full study: The SMART-Seq v4 Ultra Low Input RNA kit was used to prepare libraries from fractions with low cell numbers. Blood samples were taken at several timepoints before and after primary and secondary immunization, and bulk PBMC replicates and cell subsets were isolated. Bulk TCR alpha and beta repertoires were sequenced longitudinally to track T-cell clones before and after primary and booster YFV17D yellow fever vaccination. The cohort comprised two healthy male donors, one aged 18 to 29 and one aged 30 to 40 years. The investigation overall reported the following: Only a couple of donors were included in the study, so the extent to which the findings can be generalized is limited. Compared with the primary T-cell response, the secondary T-cell response was faster but weaker, reaching its peak on day 5 rather than on day 15. A small share of clonotypes occurred in both CD4 and CD8 compartments, likely arising from convergent recombination. Most clones expanded after primary vaccination (approximately 97% of CD4 and around 89% of CD8) were re-detected after the booster, suggesting that broad memory maintenance occurred. Because abundant contaminating clonotypes from the bulk population could be contained in FACS-sorted repertoires, computational filtering was required.

Here V drops 1 base and J drops 3 bases, and the junction holds 5 bases not matched to any gene. Reading from cysteine to phenylalanine, the CDR3 counts 16 amino acids. Solely the CDR3 DNA is kept, with 48 bases framed from the first base. CDR1 and CDR2 (SGHRS, YFSETQ) derive from the germline V gene. TCR cDNA was synthesized by 5'RACE template switching, which introduced a universal primer site and unique molecular identifiers. Priming of cDNA synthesis was performed from both the TCR alpha and TCR beta constant segments. Two PCR steps were used to amplify libraries, with sample barcodes and sequencing adapters being added in the second step. Sequencing of the libraries was done on either Illumina HiSeq 2500 (2x100 bp) or NovaSeq (2x150 bp). The authors' analysis ran thus. MIGEC handled demultiplexing of reads and collapsing into UMI consensus sequences, while MiXCR performed V(D)J alignment. Clonotypes responding to the vaccine were identified with edgeR on replicate PBMC samples, with the criteria of FDR below 0.01 and a log2 fold change above 5 up to day 15. Each bulk clonotype was labeled CD4 or CD8 based on which sequenced repertoire, CD4 or CD8, contained the clonotype at higher abundance. The raw public data were reprocessed by TCRdb itself: fastp quality trimming at Q25, MiXCR clonotype calling, in-frame beta chains only. Merged by CDR3 protein, the rows form single entries marked with the most common genes and DNA. The V and J calls and clone size come from TCRdb's table, not from the authors' own analysis. A total of more than 250,000 distinct CDR3 sequences appear in this sample, about 6.6% of them only once. The ten largest clones represent 15% to 20% of the sample.

This specimen's treatment or condition label, interpreted: live attenuated yellow fever vaccine strain. At each blood-draw timepoint, two biological replicates of bulk PBMCs were collected. A standard Ficoll-Paque protocol was used to isolate PBMCs from peripheral blood. TriZol was used to extract RNA from bulk PBMCs, from CD4 and CD8 fractions, and from dextramer-positive and dextramer-negative fractions. For this clonotype: The antigen it recognizes is unknown. No qualities accompany the bases; no much larger clone lies one base away.

The sequencing used PBMCs, collected 45 days after the first yellow fever vaccination. Here the chain combines TRBV5-1 and TRBJ2-5, and TRBD2 matches 11 of the central bases. The source of this sequence is a man younger than 30 who received the YFV17D yellow fever vaccine. At the DNA level, the sequence is TGCGCCAGCAGCTTGTCCGCGGGACTAGCGGAAGAGACCCAGTACTTC. It translates to CASSLSAGLAEETQYF.